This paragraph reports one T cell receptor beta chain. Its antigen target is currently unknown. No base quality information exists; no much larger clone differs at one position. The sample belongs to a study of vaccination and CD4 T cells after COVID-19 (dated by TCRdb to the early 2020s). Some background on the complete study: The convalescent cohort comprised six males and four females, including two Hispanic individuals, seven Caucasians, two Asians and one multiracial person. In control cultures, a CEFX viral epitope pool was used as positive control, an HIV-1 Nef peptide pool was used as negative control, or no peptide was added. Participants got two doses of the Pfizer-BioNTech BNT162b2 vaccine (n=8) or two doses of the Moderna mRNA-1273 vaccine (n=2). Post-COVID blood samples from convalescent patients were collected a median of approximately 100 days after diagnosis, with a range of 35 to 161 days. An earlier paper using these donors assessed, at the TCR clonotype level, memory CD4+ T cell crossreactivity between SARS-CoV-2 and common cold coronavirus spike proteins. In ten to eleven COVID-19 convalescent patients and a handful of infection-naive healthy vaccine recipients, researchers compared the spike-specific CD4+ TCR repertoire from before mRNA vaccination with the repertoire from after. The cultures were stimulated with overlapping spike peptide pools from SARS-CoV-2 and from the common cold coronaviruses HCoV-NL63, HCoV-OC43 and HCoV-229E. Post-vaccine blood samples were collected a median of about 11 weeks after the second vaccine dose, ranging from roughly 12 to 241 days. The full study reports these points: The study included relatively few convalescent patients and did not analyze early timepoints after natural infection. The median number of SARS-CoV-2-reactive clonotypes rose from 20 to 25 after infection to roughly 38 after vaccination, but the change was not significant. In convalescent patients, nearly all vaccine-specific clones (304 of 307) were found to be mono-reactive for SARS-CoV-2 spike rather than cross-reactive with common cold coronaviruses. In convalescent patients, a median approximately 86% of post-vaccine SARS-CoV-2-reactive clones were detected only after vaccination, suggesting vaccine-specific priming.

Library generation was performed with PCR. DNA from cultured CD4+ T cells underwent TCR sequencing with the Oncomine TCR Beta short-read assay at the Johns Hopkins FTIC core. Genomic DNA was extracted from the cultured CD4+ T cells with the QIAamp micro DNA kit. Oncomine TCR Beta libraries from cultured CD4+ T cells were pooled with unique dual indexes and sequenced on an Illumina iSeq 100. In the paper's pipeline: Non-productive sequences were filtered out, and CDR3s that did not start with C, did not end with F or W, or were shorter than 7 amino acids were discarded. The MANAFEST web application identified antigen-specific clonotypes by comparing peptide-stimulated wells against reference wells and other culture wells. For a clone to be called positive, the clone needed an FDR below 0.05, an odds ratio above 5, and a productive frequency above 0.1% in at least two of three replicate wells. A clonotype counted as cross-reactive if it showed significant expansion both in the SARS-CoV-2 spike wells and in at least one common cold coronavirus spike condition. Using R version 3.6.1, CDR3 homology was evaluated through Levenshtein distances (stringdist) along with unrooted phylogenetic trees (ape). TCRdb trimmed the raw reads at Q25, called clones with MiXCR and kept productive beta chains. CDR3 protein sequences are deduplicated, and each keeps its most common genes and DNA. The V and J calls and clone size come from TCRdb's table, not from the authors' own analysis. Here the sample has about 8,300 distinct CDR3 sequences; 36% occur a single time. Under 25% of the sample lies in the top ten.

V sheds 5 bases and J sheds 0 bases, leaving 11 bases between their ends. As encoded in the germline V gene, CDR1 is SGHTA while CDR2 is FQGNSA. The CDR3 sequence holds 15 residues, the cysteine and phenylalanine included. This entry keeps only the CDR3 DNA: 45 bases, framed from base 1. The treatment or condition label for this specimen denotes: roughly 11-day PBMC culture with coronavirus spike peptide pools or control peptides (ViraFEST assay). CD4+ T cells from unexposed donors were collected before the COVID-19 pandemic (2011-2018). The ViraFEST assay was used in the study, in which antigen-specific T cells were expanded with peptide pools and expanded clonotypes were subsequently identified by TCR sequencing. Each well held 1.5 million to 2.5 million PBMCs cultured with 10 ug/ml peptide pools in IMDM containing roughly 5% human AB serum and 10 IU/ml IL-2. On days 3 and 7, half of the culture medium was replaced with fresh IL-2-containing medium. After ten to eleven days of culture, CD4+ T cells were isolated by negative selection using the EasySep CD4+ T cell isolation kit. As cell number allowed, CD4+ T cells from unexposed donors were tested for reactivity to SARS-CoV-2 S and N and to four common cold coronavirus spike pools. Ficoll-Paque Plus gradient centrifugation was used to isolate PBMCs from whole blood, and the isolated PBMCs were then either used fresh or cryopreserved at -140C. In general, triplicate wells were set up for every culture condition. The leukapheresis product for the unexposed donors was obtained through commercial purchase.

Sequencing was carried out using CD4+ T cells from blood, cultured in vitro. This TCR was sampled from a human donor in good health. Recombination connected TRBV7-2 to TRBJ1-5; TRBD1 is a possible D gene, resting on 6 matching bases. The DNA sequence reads TGTGCCAGCAGCCGGACAGATTATAGCAATCAGCCCCAGCATTTT. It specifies CASSRTDYSNQPQHF.